The clone carrying this TCR beta chain was found many times. Its antigen is unknown. One entry per CDR3 protein results from TCRdb running MiXCR on the reads. The data show 570,000 or so distinct CDR3 sequences, about 40% seen once. This record comes from a study of T cell repertoires in cytomegalovirus infection. Background on the study: Recently identified HLA-C-restricted CMV epitopes and well-studied HLA-B-restricted CMV epitopes were used by the study. CMV infection and matching HLA type were both indicated by public TCR beta signatures. General study results and limits: Identification of carriers of CMV plus the relevant HLA was achieved through cumulative public TCR beta family frequency. There were HLA-C-restricted CMV-specific TCR beta clonotypes dominating the ex vivo response.

CDR3 length equals 13 residues. Germline CDR1 SGHTA, CDR2 FQGNSA. The V and J ends lost 5 bases and 3 bases respectively, with 8 bases between them. The sample consisted of cultured PBMCs, taken from culture after CMV antigen stimulation. The TCR sequence derives from a human donor in good health (CMV status not recorded). Some clones in this sample may be carry-over from other donors' samples. This chain joins TRBV7-2 and TRBJ2-1; tentative D call: TRBD2 (5 bases). CDR3 sequence reads: CASSPGVYNEQFF. CDR3 coding DNA: TGTGCCAGCAGCCCCGGGGTCTACAATGAGCAGTTCTTC.